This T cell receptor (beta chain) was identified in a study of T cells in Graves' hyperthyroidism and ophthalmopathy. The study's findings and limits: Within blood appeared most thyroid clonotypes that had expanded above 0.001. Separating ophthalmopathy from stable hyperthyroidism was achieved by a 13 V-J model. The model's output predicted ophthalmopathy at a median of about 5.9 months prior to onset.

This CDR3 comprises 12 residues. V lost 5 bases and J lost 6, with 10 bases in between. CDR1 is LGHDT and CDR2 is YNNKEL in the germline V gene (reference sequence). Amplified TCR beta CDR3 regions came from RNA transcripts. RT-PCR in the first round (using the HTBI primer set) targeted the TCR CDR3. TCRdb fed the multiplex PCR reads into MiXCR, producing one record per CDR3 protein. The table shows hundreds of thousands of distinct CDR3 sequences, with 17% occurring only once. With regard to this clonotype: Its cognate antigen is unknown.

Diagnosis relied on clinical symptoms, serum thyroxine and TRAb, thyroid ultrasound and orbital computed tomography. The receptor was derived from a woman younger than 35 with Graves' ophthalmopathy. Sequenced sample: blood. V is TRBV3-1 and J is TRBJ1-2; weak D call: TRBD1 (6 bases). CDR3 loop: CASSSQGNGYTF. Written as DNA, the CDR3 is TGTGCCAGCAGCTCACAGGGAAATGGCTACACCTTC.